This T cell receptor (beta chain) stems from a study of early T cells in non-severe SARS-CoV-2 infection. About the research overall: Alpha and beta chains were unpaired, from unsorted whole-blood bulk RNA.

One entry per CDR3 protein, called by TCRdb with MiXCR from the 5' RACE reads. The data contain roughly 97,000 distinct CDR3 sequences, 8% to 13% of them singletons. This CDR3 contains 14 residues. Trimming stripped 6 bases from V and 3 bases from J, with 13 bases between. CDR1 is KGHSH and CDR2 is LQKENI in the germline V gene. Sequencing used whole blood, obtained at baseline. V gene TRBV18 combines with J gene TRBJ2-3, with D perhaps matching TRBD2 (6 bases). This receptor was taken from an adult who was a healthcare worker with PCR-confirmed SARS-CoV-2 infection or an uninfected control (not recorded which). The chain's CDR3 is CASSGDSPTDTQYF. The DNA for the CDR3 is TGTGCCAGCTCGGGGGACTCCCCGACAGATACGCAGTATTTT.